Listed below are T cell receptor beta chains from one sample, sequenced in a study of blood T cells in healthy people across ages. TCRdb reanalysed the 5' RACE reads using MiXCR and keeps one entry per CDR3 protein. In the table there are about 1,500,000 distinct CDR3 sequences, over 25% of which are singletons. Source material: blood. All receptors derive from a woman aged 25 to 45 in good health. Both conserved end residues are part of each CDR3. D genes are given only for firm matches. A clone size is listed for some rows: how often the clone was seen (once, few, many), or a class if it is expanded.

cdr3_aa	cdr3_nt	v_call	clone_size	j_call	d_call
CASKFARTGIYGYTF	TGTGCCAGCAAGTTTGCGAGGACAGGGATCTATGGCTACACCTTC	TRBV6-5	.	TRBJ1-2	TRBD1
CSAKRTGSNQPQHF	TGCAGTGCCAAACGTACAGGTAGCAATCAGCCCCAGCATTTT	TRBV20-1	.	TRBJ1-5	.
CASSAASGGASEQFF	TGTGCCAGCAGTGCCGCTAGCGGGGGGGCCTCTGAGCAGTTCTTC	TRBV2	.	TRBJ2-1	TRBD2
CASSQDLFRGDNEQFF	TGCGCCAGCAGCCAAGATTTGTTCCGGGGAGACAATGAGCAGTTCTTC	TRBV4-3	few	TRBJ2-1	.
CASSLQFGTVYEQYF	TGTGCCAGCAGCTTACAGTTCGGGACAGTCTACGAGCAGTACTTC	TRBV11-2	.	TRBJ2-7	TRBD1
CASSWGGGYYEQYF	TGTGCCAGCAGTTGGGGGGGGGGATACTACGAGCAGTACTTC	TRBV12-3/TRBV12-4	few	TRBJ2-7	TRBD2
CSAEGASGEIDTQYF	TGCAGCGCGGAAGGGGCGAGTGGGGAGATAGATACGCAGTATTTT	TRBV29-1	few	TRBJ2-3	.
CATSDRTADTQYF	TGTGCCACCAGTGATCGGACTGCGGATACGCAGTATTTT	TRBV24-1	.	TRBJ2-3	.
CASRIIGLAGRTYEQYF	TGTGCAAGTCGCATCATAGGACTAGCGGGGCGAACCTACGAGCAGTACTTC	TRBV12-2	.	TRBJ2-7	.
CASSIQGLQFSGANVLTF	TGTGCCAGTAGTATCCAGGGGCTGCAGTTCTCTGGGGCCAACGTCCTGACTTTC	TRBV19	.	TRBJ2-6	.
CSAKDIQETQYF	TGCAGTGCTAAGGACATCCAAGAGACCCAGTACTTC	TRBV20-1	many	TRBJ2-5	.
CASSRRSTNEKLFF	TGCGCCAGCAGTCGAAGATCAACTAATGAAAAACTGTTTTTT	TRBV5-1	few	TRBJ1-4	.
CASSRRDSKDTQYF	TGTGCCAGCAGCCGCCGGGACTCTAAAGATACGCAGTATTTT	TRBV7-2	few	TRBJ2-3	.
CAGSPGGSTDTQYF	TGTGCCGGCAGCCCGGGAGGAAGCACAGATACGCAGTATTTT	TRBV7-9	few	TRBJ2-3	TRBD2
CASMADSSYNEQFF	TGTGCCAGCATGGCGGACAGCTCCTACAATGAGCAGTTCTTC	TRBV6-6	few	TRBJ2-1	.
CAISYRGLSTEAFF	TGTGCCATCAGCTACAGGGGGCTGAGCACTGAAGCTTTCTTT	TRBV10-3	.	TRBJ1-1	TRBD1
CASSRLGLTGEAFF	TGTGCCAGCAGTCGTCTCGGCCTAACAGGTGAAGCTTTCTTT	TRBV6-2/TRBV6-3	.	TRBJ1-1	.
CSAPSGRAGTDTQYF	TGCAGTGCACCTAGCGGGAGGGCCGGCACAGATACGCAGTATTTT	TRBV20-1	.	TRBJ2-3	TRBD2
CASSLWDNQETQYF	TGTGCCAGCAGTTTATGGGACAACCAAGAGACCCAGTACTTC	TRBV6-2/TRBV6-3	.	TRBJ2-5	.
CAISGGPGLANEKLFF	TGTGCCATCAGTGGGGGTCCTGGTCTTGCTAATGAAAAACTGTTTTTT	TRBV10-3	.	TRBJ1-4	.
CSARPGQGISSNQPQHF	TGCAGTGCTAGACCGGGACAGGGGATTTCTAGCAATCAGCCCCAGCATTTT	TRBV20-1	once	TRBJ1-5	TRBD1
CASRGDRRAPQHF	TGTGCCAGCAGGGGGGACAGGCGGGCGCCCCAGCATTTT	TRBV2	.	TRBJ1-5	TRBD1
CASSVNLILAGTTDTQYF	TGTGCCAGCAGCGTTAACCTCATACTAGCGGGGACCACAGATACGCAGTATTTT	TRBV7-2	.	TRBJ2-3	TRBD2
CASSEDGTEAFF	TGTGCCAGCAGTGAGGACGGCACTGAAGCTTTCTTT	TRBV2	few	TRBJ1-1	.
CASSPGGDWSSYNEQFF	TGTGCCAGCAGCCCGGGGGGGGACTGGAGCTCCTACAATGAGCAGTTCTTC	TRBV11-2	.	TRBJ2-1	TRBD2
CSAMGDRAYEQYF	TGCAGCGCTATGGGGGACAGAGCCTACGAGCAGTACTTC	TRBV29-1	many	TRBJ2-7	TRBD1
CSVEDLGQIYEQYF	TGCAGCGTTGAAGATCTTGGACAGATCTACGAGCAGTACTTC	TRBV29-1	many	TRBJ2-7	.
CASSHLGTSGYEQYF	TGTGCCAGCAGCCACCTCGGGACTAGCGGATACGAGCAGTACTTC	TRBV14	.	TRBJ2-7	TRBD2
CSASPLVVYNEQFF	TGCAGTGCTTCACCTCTAGTGGTCTACAATGAGCAGTTCTTC	TRBV20-1	few	TRBJ2-1	.
CASSLIFLEGGDNEQFF	TGTGCCAGCAGCTTAATCTTCTTGGAGGGGGGTGACAATGAGCAGTTCTTC	TRBV7-9	few	TRBJ2-1	.
CASTDRTVYGYTF	TGTGCCAGCACAGACAGGACGGTCTATGGCTACACCTTC	TRBV12-3/TRBV12-4	many	TRBJ1-2	.
CASSSGQGARIYEQYF	TGCGCCAGCAGCTCGGGACAGGGGGCGAGGATATACGAGCAGTACTTC	TRBV5-1	few	TRBJ2-7	TRBD1
CASRTGTRDYNEQFF	TGTGCCAGCAGAACCGGGACTAGGGACTACAATGAGCAGTTCTTC	TRBV12-3/TRBV12-4	few	TRBJ2-1	TRBD2